This T cell receptor beta chain is drawn from a study of cytomegalovirus exposure and HLA in healthy donors. Overall study context: An early release of data contained about 85 million unique TCRs, which came from HLA-typed donors.

The PCR used 60 Vbeta and 13 Jbeta primers. TCRdb's copy holds only in-frame clones and misses some; the assay was immunoSEQ multiplex PCR. The sample features approximately 120,000 clones, with 2.2% in its top ten. V was trimmed by 1 base and J by 12 bases, leaving 20 bases between them. CDR1 is LGHNA, CDR2 YNFKEQ, per germline. The CDR3 consists of 15 residues. Sample: PBMCs. The source of this sequence is a man aged 40-55 years in good health and CMV-seronegative. The gene calls are TRBV4-2 and TRBJ2-3; no reliable D call. CDR3 bases: TGTGCCAGCAGCCAAGTTGGGTCGACCCAGGTGGCACAGTATTTT. This encodes CASSQVGSTQVAQYF.